This entry concerns a single T cell receptor (beta chain). The antigen is not known. From the germline J gene comes the end of the CDR3, since the read stops 3 residues before it. The sample comes from a study of T cell clonality in common variable immunodeficiency. Study conclusions and caveats: CVID subjects showed higher TCRbeta clonality than healthy controls. Reportedly, TCR beta sequences from common variable immunodeficiency showed fewer deletions and N-nucleotide insertions.

Produced via immunoSEQ multiplex PCR; TCRdb's table is partial and in-frame only. The sample was found to contain about 15,000 clones, and every one recurs. Caucasian heritage predominated among both patients and controls. Germline CDR1 SGHTA, CDR2 FQGNSA. Trimming shortened V by 2 bases and J by 6 bases, and 7 bases separated the two germline ends. This CDR3 comprises 12 residues. The sample comprised peripheral blood mononuclear cells. V gene TRBV7-2 combines with J gene TRBJ1-1; D remains unclear. This TCR derives from a human donor with common variable immunodeficiency. CDR3 DNA, as far as it was read: TGTGCCAGCAGCTTAACGGTCGCTGAA. The encoded protein is CASSLTVAE. The whole CDR3 is CASSLTVAEAFF. Variable domain in full (rest from reference TRBV7-2 and TRBJ1-1): GAGVSQSPSNKVTEKGKDVELRCDPISGHTALYWYRQSLGQGLEFLIYFQGNSAPDKSGLPSDRFSAERTGGSVSTLTIQRTQQEDSAVYLCASSLTVAEAFFGQGTRLTVV.